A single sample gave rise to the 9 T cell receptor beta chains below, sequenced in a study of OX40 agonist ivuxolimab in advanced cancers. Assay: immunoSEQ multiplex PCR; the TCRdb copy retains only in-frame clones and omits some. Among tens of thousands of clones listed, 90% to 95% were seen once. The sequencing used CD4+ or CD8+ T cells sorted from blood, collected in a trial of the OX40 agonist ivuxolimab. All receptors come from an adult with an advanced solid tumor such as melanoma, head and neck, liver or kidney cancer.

The CDR3 DNA follows: TGTGCCAGCAGTCAGGGTGGCGAGCAGTACTTC. As protein: CASSQGGEQYF. The chain recombines TRBV6-5 with TRBJ2-7, with D perhaps matching TRBD1 (5 bases). Trimming shortened V by 5 bases and J by 6 bases, and 8 bases separated the two germline ends. The CDR3 loop spans 11 amino acids. Germline V gives CDR1 MNHEY, CDR2 SVGAGI.

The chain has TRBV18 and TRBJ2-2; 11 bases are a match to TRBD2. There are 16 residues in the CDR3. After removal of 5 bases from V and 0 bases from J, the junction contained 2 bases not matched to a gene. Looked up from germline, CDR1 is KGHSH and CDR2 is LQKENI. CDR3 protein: CASSETSGTNTGELFF. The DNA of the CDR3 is TGTGCCAGCTCAGAGACTAGCGGGACGAACACCGGGGAGCTGTTTTTT.

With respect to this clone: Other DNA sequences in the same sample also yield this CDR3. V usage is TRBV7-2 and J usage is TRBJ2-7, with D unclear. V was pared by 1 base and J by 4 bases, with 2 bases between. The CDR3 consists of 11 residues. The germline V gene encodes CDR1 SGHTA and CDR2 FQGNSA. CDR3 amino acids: CASSLVYEQYF. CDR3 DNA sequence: TGTGCCAGCAGCTTAGTTTACGAGCAGTACTTC. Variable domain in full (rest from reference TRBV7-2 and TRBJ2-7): GAGVSQSPSNKVTEKGKDVELRCDPISGHTALYWYRQSLGQGLEFLIYFQGNSAPDKSGLPSDRFSAERTGGSVSTLTIQRTQQEDSAVYLCASSLVYEQYFGPGTRLTVT.

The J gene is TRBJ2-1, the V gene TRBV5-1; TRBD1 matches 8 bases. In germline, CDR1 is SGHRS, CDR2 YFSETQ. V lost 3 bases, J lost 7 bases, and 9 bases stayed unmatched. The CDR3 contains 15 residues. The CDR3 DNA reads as TGCGCCAGCAGCTCGACGGGACAGGTTGTGAATGAGCAGTTCTTC. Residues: CASSSTGQVVNEQFF.

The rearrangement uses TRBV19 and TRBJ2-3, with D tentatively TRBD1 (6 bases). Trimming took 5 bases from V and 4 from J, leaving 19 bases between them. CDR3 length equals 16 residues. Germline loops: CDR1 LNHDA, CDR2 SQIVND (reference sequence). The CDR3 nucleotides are TGTGCCAGTAGTGCATACAGGGTGCGGCAGGCAGATACGCAGTATTTT. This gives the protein CASSAYRVRQADTQYF.

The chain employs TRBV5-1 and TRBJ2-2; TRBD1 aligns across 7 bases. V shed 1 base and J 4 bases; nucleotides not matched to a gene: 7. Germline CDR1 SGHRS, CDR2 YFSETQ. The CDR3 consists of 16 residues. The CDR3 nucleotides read TGCGCCAGCAGCTTGATAGGGGACAGCCTCACCGGGGAGCTGTTTTTT. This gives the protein CASSLIGDSLTGELFF.

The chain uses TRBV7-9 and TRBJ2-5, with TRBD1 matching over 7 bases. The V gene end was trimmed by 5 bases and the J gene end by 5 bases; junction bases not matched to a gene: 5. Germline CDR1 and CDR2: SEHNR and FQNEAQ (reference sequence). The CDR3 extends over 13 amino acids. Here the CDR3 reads CASSIDRAETQYF. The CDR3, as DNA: TGTGCCAGCAGCATCGACAGGGCCGAGACCCAGTACTTC. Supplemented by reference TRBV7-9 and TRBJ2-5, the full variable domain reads DTGVSQNPRHKITKRGQNVTFRCDPISEHNRLYWYRQTLGQGPEFLTYFQNEAQLEKSRLLSDRFSAERPKGSFSTLEIQRTEQGDSAMYLCASSIDRAETQYFGPGTRLLVL.

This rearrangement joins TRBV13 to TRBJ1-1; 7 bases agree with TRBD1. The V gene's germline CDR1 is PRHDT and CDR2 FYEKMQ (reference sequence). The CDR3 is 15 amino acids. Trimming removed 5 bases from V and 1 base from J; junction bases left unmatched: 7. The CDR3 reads CASSLGDRGNTEAFF. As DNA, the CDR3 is TGTGCCAGCAGCCTTGGGGACAGAGGGAACACTGAAGCTTTCTTT.

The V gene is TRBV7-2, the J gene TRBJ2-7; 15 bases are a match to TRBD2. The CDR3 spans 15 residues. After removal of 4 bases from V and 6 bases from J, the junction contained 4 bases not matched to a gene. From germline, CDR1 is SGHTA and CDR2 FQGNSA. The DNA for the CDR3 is TGTGCCAGCAGCTCAGGACTAGCGGGAGGGGGCGAGCAGTACTTC. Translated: CASSSGLAGGGEQYF. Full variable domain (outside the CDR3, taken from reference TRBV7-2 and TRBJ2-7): GAGVSQSPSNKVTEKGKDVELRCDPISGHTALYWYRQSLGQGLEFLIYFQGNSAPDKSGLPSDRFSAERTGGSVSTLTIQRTQQEDSAVYLCASSSGLAGGGEQYFGPGTRLTVT.